A selection of T cell receptor beta chains follows, all from one sample in a study of CD8+ T cells in alopecia areata. TCRdb's table, derived via immunoSEQ multiplex PCR, lists solely in-frame clones and lacks some. The table records some 110,000 clones, about three fifths of them present only once. Sequencing was performed on CD8+ T cells sorted from blood, taken at week 4, from a patient treated with tofacitinib. The receptors come from a human donor with alopecia areata. Each CDR3 is given with its conserved first and last residue. D genes are given only for firm matches. Clone size is given for some rows only: seen once, a few or many times, or a class if the clone is expanded.

j_call v_call clone_size d_call cdr3_nt cdr3_aa
TRBJ1-2 TRBV29-1 - TRBD1 TGCAGCGTTGAAGATCTGGCAGGGGGCTATATCTTC CSVEDLAGGYIF
TRBJ2-1 TRBV29-1 - - TGCAGCGTTGAAGATTCTCGGGAAGACAATGAGCAGTTCTTC CSVEDSREDNEQFF
TRBJ2-7 TRBV10-3 few - TGTGCCATCAGTGTGGTTCGGACGGGGAACTACGAGCAGTACTTC CAISVVRTGNYEQYF
TRBJ2-7 TRBV30 once TRBD2 TGTGCCTGGAGTGTACACGGGGGGGGCGAGCAGTACTTC CAWSVHGGGEQYF
TRBJ1-5 TRBV29-1 - - TGCAGCGCCCTAAGCGGTAGCAATCAGCCCCAGCATTTT CSALSGSNQPQHF
TRBJ1-5 TRBV30 - - TGTGCCTGGAGTCCCAGGGTGGGCAATCAGCCCCAGCATTTT CAWSPRVGNQPQHF
TRBJ2-2 TRBV10-3 - - TGTGCCATCAGTGAAGAGGGATCCGGGGAGCTGTTTTTT CAISEEGSGELFF
TRBJ2-7 TRBV5-1 - - TGCGCCAGCAGCTCCCCACCAAGGGACGAGCAGTACTTC CASSSPPRDEQYF
TRBJ2-2 TRBV7-9 - - TGTGCCAGCAGCGTTGGGCTCCACACCTTCACCGGGGAGCTGTTTTTT CASSVGLHTFTGELFF
TRBJ2-5 TRBV30 once - TGTGCCTGGATCGGGGAGACCCAGTACTTC CAWIGETQYF
TRBJ2-1 TRBV2 - TRBD2 TGTGCCAACAAACTAGCGGGGGTCTACAATGAGCAGTTCTTC CANKLAGVYNEQFF
TRBJ1-6 TRBV7-9 few - TGTGCCAGCACCTCAGGTCCCCAGTCACCCCTCCACTTT CASTSGPQSPLHF
TRBJ2-1 TRBV7-2 - TRBD1 TGTGCCAGCAGCTCTCCGGGACAGCCTTCCTACAATGAGCAGTTCTTC CASSSPGQPSYNEQFF
TRBJ2-2 TRBV5-1 - - TGCGCCAGCAGCCCGCAACCGACAGGCAAGGACACCGGGGAGCTGTTTTTT CASSPQPTGKDTGELFF
TRBJ2-3 TRBV10-3 - - TGTGCCATCAGTGACCCTCGGGGGGCCCAAGATACGCAGTATTTT CAISDPRGAQDTQYF
TRBJ1-2 TRBV30 few - TGTGCCTGGAGTGTCCCCCAGTTATACTATGGCTACACCTTC CAWSVPQLYYGYTF
TRBJ2-5 TRBV30 - - TGTGCCTGGAGAAGCGACAGCACGACCCAGTACTTC CAWRSDSTTQYF
TRBJ2-5 TRBV27 - TRBD1 TGTGCCAGCAGTGGGGGCAGGGGGCTACTGGAGACCCAGTACTTC CASSGGRGLLETQYF
TRBJ1-4 TRBV29-1 - - TGCAGCGTTGAAGTAAAGGGCGTACTGTTTTTT CSVEVKGVLFF
TRBJ1-2 TRBV29-1 - TRBD1 TGCAGCGTTAACTACGACAGGGGCCGGAGCTATGGCTACACCTTC CSVNYDRGRSYGYTF
TRBJ2-1 TRBV4-1 - TRBD2 TGCGCCAGCAGCCTCCGGACTAGCGGGGCCTGGGGGCAGTTCTTC CASSLRTSGAWGQFF
TRBJ2-4 TRBV7-9 - - TGTGCCAGCACCCCTCTGTACGAACTAGCCAAAAACATTCAGTACTTC CASTPLYELAKNIQYF
TRBJ1-1 TRBV30 - - TGTGCCTGGAGCCCCCCTTCTGAAGCTTTCTTT CAWSPPSEAFF
TRBJ2-3 TRBV9 - - TGTGCCAGCAGCGTAGCGGGGGCCCTCACAGATACGCAGTATTTT CASSVAGALTDTQYF
TRBJ1-5 TRBV23-1 - - TGCGCCAGCAGTAAAGGAGGGAGCAATCAGCCCCAGCATTTT CASSKGGSNQPQHF
TRBJ2-7 TRBV27 - - TGTGCCAGCAGTTGGACACTAGCCTACGAGCAGTACTTC CASSWTLAYEQYF
TRBJ1-1 TRBV29-1 - - TGCAGCGTTGAATCAGGACGACACACTGAAGCTTTCTTT CSVESGRHTEAFF
TRBJ2-7 TRBV5-6 - - TGTGCCAGCACTAACATGGACTACGAGCAGTACTTC CASTNMDYEQYF
TRBJ1-2 TRBV6-5 - - TGTGCCAGCAGTTACGATCATTATGGCTACACCTTC CASSYDHYGYTF
TRBJ1-5 TRBV30 - - TGTGCCTGGAGTCTAAGCAACAATCAGCCCCAGCATTTT CAWSLSNNQPQHF
TRBJ2-7 TRBV13 - TRBD1 TGTGCCAGCAGCTTAACGGGACAGGGAACCCCCTACGAGCAGTACTTC CASSLTGQGTPYEQYF
TRBJ2-7 TRBV29-1 - - TGCAGCGTTGAAGAGGTTGACAGGGAGGGCGAGCAGTACTTC CSVEEVDREGEQYF
TRBJ1-6 TRBV27 - TRBD1 TGTGCCAGCAGTCCGATGGACAGGGGTAATTCACCCCTCCACTTT CASSPMDRGNSPLHF
TRBJ1-2 TRBV29-1 few TRBD1 TGCAGCGTGCTGGGACAGGGGGCTCAGGGCTACACCTTC CSVLGQGAQGYTF
TRBJ2-1 TRBV30 - TRBD1 TGTGCCTGGAGTCGTGGGACAGATTACAATGAGCAGTTCTTC CAWSRGTDYNEQFF
TRBJ1-1 TRBV7-9 - - TGTGCCAGCAGCTCAGCTAGACAGATGAACACTGAAGCTTTCTTT CASSSARQMNTEAFF
TRBJ2-5 TRBV28 - - TGTGCCAGGGGGGAGACCCAGTACTTC CARGETQYF
TRBJ1-6 TRBV9 - - TGTGCCAGCAGCGAGGGGAGATACTTCGGTGCGGATTCACCCCTCCACTTT CASSEGRYFGADSPLHF